The rows below give T cell receptor beta chains drawn from one sample of a study of Graves' ophthalmopathy and Graves' hyperthyroidism. Each CDR3 protein is one row after TCRdb ran MiXCR on the multiplex PCR reads. The profile shows 150,000 or so distinct CDR3 sequences, about 40% of them singletons. The source material was peripheral blood. All receptors come from a middle-aged woman with Graves' ophthalmopathy. Both conserved end residues are part of each CDR3. Fields, in order: V gene, J gene, CDR3 protein.

TRBV6-2/TRBV6-3	TRBJ1-2	CASSYRQDYGYTF
TRBV30	TRBJ2-3	CASTEGPSNTDTQYF
TRBV3-1	TRBJ1-2	CASSQGAGGLDYGYTF
TRBV20-1	TRBJ2-5	CSARGSSGNQETQYF
TRBV19	TRBJ2-2	CASGGTANTGELFF
TRBV7-8	TRBJ2-4	CASSYLALPGLVGNIQYF
TRBV27	TRBJ1-1	CASTTPGSNTEAFF
TRBV6-2/TRBV6-3	TRBJ1-5	CASSAPDFSNQPQHF
TRBV5-1	TRBJ2-7	CASSLQGPPGEQYF
TRBV7-2	TRBJ2-7	CASSRGSGGAREQYF
TRBV28	TRBJ2-7	CASSFFGGRERNEQYF
TRBV7-9	TRBJ1-6	CASSSGTGWNSPLHF
TRBV7-3	TRBJ2-5	CASSKRDSQETQYF
TRBV18	TRBJ1-2	CASSPGTGPTQGDYTF
TRBV19	TRBJ1-1	CASSIGRQNTEAFF
TRBV10-3	TRBJ2-7	CAISETAGAEQYF
TRBV6-2/TRBV6-3	TRBJ2-2	CASSYRGGVNTGELFF
TRBV18	TRBJ1-3	CASSPTVATGSGNTIYF
TRBV6-2/TRBV6-3	TRBJ1-1	CASSTPSGHTEAFF